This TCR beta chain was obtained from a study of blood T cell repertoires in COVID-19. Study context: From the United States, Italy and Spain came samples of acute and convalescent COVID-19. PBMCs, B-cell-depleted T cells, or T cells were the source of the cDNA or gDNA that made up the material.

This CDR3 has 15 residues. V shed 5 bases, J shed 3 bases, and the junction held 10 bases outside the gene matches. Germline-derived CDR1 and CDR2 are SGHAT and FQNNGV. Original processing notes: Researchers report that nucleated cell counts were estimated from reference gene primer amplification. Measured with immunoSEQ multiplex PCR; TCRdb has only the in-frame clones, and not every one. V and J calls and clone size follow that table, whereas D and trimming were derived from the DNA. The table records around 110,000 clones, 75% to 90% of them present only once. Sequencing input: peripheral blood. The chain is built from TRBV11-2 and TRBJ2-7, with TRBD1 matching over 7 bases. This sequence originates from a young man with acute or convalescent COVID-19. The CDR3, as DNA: TGTGCCAGCAGCCCCGGACAGGCCTTAGGCTACGAGCAGTACGTC. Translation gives CASSPGQALGYEQYV.